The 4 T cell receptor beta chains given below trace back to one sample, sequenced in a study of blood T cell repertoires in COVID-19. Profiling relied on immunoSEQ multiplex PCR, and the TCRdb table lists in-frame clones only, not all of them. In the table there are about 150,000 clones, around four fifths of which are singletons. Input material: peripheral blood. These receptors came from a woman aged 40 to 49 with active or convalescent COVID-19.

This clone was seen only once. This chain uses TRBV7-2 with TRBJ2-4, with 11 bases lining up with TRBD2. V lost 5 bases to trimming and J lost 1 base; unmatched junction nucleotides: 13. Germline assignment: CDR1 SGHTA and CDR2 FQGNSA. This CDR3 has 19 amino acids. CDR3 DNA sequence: TGTGCCAGCAGCCATCAACTAGCGGGAGAGGTGGCGGCCAAAAACATTCAGTACTTC. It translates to CASSHQLAGEVAAKNIQYF.

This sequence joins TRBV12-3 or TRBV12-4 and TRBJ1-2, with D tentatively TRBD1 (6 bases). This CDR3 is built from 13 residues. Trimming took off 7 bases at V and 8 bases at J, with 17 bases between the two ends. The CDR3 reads CASTLQGQWGYTF. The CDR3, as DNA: TGTGCCAGCACTTTGCAGGGGCAATGGGGCTACACCTTC.

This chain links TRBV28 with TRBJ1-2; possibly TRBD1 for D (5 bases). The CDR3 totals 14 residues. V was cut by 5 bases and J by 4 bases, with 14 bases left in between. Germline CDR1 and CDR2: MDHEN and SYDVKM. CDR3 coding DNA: TGTGCCAGCAGTCTCCCATTAGGGGCCTATGGCTACACCTTC. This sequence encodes CASSLPLGAYGYTF.

The CDR3 nucleotides are TGTGCCAGTAGTATACTGGTCCCCACTAGGGGGCAGGGGCCCAACTCTGGGGCCAACGTCCTGACTTTC. Translated: CASSILVPTRGQGPNSGANVLTF. This rearrangement joins TRBV19 to TRBJ2-6; 7 bases align to TRBD1. V dropped 2 bases and J dropped 0; count of bases not matched to a gene: 22. This CDR3 comprises 23 residues. Germline-derived CDR1 and CDR2 are LNHDA and SQIVND (reference sequence).